A selection of T cell receptor beta chains follows, all from one sample in a study of blood T cells in healthy people across ages. TCRdb independently ran MiXCR on the 5' RACE reads; one entry per CDR3 protein. The table includes about 1.6 million distinct CDR3 sequences, almost 35% detected once. Sequencing was performed on blood. These receptors originate from a woman under 40 in good health. CDR3s include the opening cysteine and the closing phenylalanine or tryptophan. The D gene is left open where the match is weak. Clone size is given for some rows only: seen once, a few or many times, or a class if the clone is expanded.

D: NA
J: TRBJ2-2
length: 13
size: NA
V: TRBV24-1
CDR3: CATSGGNTGELFF
DNA: TGTGCCACCAGTGGAGGGAACACCGGGGAGCTGTTTTTT

D: TRBD1
J: TRBJ2-7
length: 15
size: NA
V: TRBV11-2
CDR3: CASSRGWDRGDEQYF
DNA: TGTGCCAGCAGCAGGGGTTGGGACAGGGGCGACGAGCAGTACTTC

D: TRBD1
J: TRBJ2-1
length: 17
size: NA
V: TRBV25-1
CDR3: CASAKRVRTGGRDEQFF
DNA: TGTGCCAGCGCTAAGAGGGTCCGGACAGGGGGCCGCGATGAGCAGTTCTTC

D: TRBD1
J: TRBJ1-2
length: 16
size: NA
V: TRBV7-9
CDR3: CASSLRDRGGVYGYTF
DNA: TGTGCCAGCAGCTTAAGGGACAGGGGGGGTGTCTATGGCTACACCTTC

D: TRBD2
J: TRBJ2-5
length: 14
size: NA
V: TRBV10-3
CDR3: CAISDRTSVETKYF
DNA: TGTGCCATCAGTGACAGGACTAGCGTGGAGACCAAGTACTTC

D: TRBD1
J: TRBJ1-1
length: 13
size: few
V: TRBV29-1
CDR3: CSVTWTGGASAFF
DNA: TGCAGCGTTACCTGGACAGGGGGTGCTTCAGCTTTCTTT

D: TRBD2
J: TRBJ2-3
length: 14
size: NA
V: TRBV20-1
CDR3: CSALPGLGTDTQYF
DNA: TGCAGTGCTCTACCGGGACTAGGGACAGATACGCAGTATTTT

D: NA
J: TRBJ2-3
length: 18
size: few
V: TRBV20-1
CDR3: CSARSFLRGVVYTDTQYF
DNA: TGCAGTGCTCGCTCGTTCCTGAGGGGGGTCGTTTACACAGATACGCAGTATTTT

D: NA
J: TRBJ2-7
length: 14
size: few
V: TRBV4-1
CDR3: CASSQEVWGTEQYF
DNA: TGCGCCAGCAGCCAAGAGGTTTGGGGGACAGAGCAGTACTTC

D: TRBD1
J: TRBJ1-1
length: 14
size: NA
V: TRBV7-9
CDR3: CASSSRDRNTEAFF
DNA: TGTGCCAGCAGCTCCCGGGACAGGAACACTGAAGCTTTCTTT

D: NA
J: TRBJ2-1
length: 15
size: many
V: TRBV5-1
CDR3: CASSSGGLSYNEQFF
DNA: TGCGCCAGCAGCTCGGGGGGCCTCTCCTACAATGAGCAGTTCTTC

D: TRBD1
J: TRBJ2-7
length: 14
size: few
V: TRBV2
CDR3: CASSESTGGHEQYF
DNA: TGTGCCAGCAGTGAATCTACAGGGGGCCACGAGCAGTACTTC

D: TRBD1
J: TRBJ2-1
length: 18
size: few
V: TRBV28
CDR3: CASSFLIGTGGTYNEQFF
DNA: TGTGCCAGCAGTTTTCTGATAGGGACAGGGGGCACCTACAATGAGCAGTTCTTC

D: TRBD2
J: TRBJ2-1
length: 17
size: NA
V: TRBV3-1
CDR3: CASSQERKAGGWNEQFF
DNA: TGTGCCAGCAGCCAAGAAAGAAAGGCGGGAGGCTGGAATGAGCAGTTCTTC

D: NA
J: TRBJ2-3
length: 13
size: few
V: TRBV5-5
CDR3: CASRDISTDTQYF
DNA: TGTGCCAGCCGGGACATTAGCACAGATACGCAGTATTTT